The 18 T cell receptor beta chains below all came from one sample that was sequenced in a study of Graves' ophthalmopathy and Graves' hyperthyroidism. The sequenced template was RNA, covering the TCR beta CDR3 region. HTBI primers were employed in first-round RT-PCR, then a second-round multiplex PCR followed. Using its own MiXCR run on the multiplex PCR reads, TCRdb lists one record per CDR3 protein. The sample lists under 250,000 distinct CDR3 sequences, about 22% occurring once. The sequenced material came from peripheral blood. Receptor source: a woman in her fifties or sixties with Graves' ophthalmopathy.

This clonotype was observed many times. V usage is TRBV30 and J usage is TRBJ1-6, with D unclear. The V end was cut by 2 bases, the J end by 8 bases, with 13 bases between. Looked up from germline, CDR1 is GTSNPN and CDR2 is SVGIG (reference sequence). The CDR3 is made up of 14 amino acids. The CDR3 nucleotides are TGTGCCTGGAGTCAAGGGATTTCAGATTCACCCCTCCACTTT. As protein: CAWSQGISDSPLHF. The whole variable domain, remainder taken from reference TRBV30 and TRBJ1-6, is SQTIHQWPATLVQPVGSPLSLECTVEGTSNPNLYWYRQAAGRGLQLLFYSVGIGQISSEVPQNLSASRPQDRQFILSSKKLLLSDSGFYLCAWSQGISDSPLHFGNGTRLTVT.

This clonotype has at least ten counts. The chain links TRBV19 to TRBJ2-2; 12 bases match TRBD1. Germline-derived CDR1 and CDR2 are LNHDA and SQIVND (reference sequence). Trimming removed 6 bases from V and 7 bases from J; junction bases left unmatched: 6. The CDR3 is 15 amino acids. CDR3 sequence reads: CASRAGTGGIGELFF. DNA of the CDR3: TGTGCCAGTAGAGCCGGGACAGGGGGCATCGGGGAGCTGTTTTTT.

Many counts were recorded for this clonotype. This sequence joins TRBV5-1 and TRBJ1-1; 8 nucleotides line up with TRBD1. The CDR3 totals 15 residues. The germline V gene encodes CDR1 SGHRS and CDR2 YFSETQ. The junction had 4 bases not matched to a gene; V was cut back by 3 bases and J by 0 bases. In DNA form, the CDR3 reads TGCGCCAGCAGCTGGGGGGACAGGATGAACACTGAAGCTTTCTTT. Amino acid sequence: CASSWGDRMNTEAFF.

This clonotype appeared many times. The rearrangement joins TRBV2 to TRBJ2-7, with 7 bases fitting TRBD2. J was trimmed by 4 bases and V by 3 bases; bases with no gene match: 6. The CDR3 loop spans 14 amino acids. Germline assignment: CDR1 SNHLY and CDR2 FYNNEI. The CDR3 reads CASSEAGVVYEQYF. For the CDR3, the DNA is TGTGCCAGCAGTGAGGCGGGAGTGGTTTACGAGCAGTACTTC.

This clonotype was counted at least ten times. CDR3 in DNA: TGTGCCAGCAGCTTAGGTTTGGGAGGTACAGATACGCAGTATTTT. As protein: CASSLGLGGTDTQYF. The rearrangement joins TRBV7-3 to TRBJ2-3; D is perhaps TRBD2 (6 bases). Germline lookup yields CDR1 SGHTA and CDR2 FQGTGA. The CDR3 runs to 15 residues. V dropped 2 bases and J dropped 3 bases, with 12 bases sitting between them.

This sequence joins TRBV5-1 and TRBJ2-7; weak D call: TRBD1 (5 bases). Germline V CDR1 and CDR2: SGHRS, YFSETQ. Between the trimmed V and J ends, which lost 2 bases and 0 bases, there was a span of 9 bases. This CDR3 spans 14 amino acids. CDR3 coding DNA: TGCGCCAGCAGCTTACAGGACCGCTCCTACGAGCAGTACTTC. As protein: CASSLQDRSYEQYF. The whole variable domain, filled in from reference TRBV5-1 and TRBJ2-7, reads KAGVTQTPRYLIKTRGQQVTLSCSPISGHRSVSWYQQTPGQGLQFLFEYFSETQRNKGNFPGRFSGRQFSNSRSEMNVSTLELGDSALYLCASSLQDRSYEQYFGPGTRLTVT.

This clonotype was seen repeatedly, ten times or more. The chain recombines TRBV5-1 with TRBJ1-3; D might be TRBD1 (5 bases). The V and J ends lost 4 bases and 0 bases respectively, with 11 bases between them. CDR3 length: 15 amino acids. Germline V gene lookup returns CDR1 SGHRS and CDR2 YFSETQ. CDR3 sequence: CASSNERGSGNTIYF. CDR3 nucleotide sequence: TGCGCCAGCAGCAACGAGAGGGGCTCTGGAAACACCATATATTTT. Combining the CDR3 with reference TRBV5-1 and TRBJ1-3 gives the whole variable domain KAGVTQTPRYLIKTRGQQVTLSCSPISGHRSVSWYQQTPGQGLQFLFEYFSETQRNKGNFPGRFSGRQFSNSRSEMNVSTLELGDSALYLCASSNERGSGNTIYFGEGSWLTVV.

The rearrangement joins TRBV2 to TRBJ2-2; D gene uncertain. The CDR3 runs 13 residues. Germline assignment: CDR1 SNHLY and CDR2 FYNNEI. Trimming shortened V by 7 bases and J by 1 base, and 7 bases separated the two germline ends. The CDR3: CASTTRNTGELFF. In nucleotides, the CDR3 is TGTGCCAGCACCACAAGGAACACCGGGGAGCTGTTTTTT.

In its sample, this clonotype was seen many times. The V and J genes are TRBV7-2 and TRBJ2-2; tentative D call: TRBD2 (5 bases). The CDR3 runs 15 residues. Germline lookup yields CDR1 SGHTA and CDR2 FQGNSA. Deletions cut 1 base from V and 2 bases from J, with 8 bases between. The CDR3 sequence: CASSLGDYNTGELFF. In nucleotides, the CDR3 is TGTGCCAGCAGCTTAGGCGACTACAACACCGGGGAGCTGTTTTTT. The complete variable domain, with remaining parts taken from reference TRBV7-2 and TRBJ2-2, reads GAGVSQSPSNKVTEKGKDVELRCDPISGHTALYWYRQSLGQGLEFLIYFQGNSAPDKSGLPSDRFSAERTGGSVSTLTIQRTQQEDSAVYLCASSLGDYNTGELFFGEGSRLTVL.

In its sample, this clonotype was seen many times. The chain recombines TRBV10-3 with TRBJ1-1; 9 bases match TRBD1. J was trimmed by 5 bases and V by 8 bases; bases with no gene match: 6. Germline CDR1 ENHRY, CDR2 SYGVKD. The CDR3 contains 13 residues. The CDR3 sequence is CAIGMTGGTEAFF. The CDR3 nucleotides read TGTGCCATCGGTATGACAGGGGGGACTGAAGCTTTCTTT.

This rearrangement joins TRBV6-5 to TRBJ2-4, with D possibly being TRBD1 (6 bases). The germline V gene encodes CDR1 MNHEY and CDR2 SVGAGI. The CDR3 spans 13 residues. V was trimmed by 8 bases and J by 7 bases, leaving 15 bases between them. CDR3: CASQRGGENIQYF. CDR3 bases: TGTGCCAGCCAACGAGGGGGAGAGAACATTCAGTACTTC.

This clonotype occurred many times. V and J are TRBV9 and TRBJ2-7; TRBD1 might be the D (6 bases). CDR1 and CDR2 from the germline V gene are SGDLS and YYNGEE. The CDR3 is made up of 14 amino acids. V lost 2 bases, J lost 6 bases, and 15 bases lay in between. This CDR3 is CASSVVDRRSEQYF. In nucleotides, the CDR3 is TGTGCCAGCAGCGTCGTCGACAGGAGAAGCGAGCAGTACTTC.

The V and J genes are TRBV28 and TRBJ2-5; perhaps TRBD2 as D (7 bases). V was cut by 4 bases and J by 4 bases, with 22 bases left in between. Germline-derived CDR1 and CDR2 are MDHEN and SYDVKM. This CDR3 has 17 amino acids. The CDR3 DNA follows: TGTGCCAGCAGTTCCCCTGGTGGGGGGCGGACTAGAGAGACCCAGTACTTC. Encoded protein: CASSSPGGGRTRETQYF. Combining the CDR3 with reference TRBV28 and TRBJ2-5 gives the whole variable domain DVKVTQSSRYLVKRTGEKVFLECVQDMDHENMFWYRQDPGLGLRLIYFSYDVKMKEKGDIPEGYSVSREKKERFSLILESASTNQTSMYLCASSSPGGGRTRETQYFGPGTRLLVL.

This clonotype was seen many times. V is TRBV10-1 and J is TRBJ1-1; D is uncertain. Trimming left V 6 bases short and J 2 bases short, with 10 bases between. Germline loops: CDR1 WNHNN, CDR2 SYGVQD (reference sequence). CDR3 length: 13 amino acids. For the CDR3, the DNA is TGCGCCAGCAGAGCCTCGAGAAACACTGAAGCTTTCTTT. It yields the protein CASRASRNTEAFF.

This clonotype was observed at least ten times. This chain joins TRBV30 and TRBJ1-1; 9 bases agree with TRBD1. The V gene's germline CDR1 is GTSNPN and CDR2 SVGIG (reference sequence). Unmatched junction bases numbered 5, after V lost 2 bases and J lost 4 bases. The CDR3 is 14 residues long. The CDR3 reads CAWSSQGALTEAFF. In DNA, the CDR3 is TGTGCCTGGAGTTCACAGGGGGCTCTCACTGAAGCTTTCTTT.

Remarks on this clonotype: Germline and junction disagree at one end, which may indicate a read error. CDR3 residues: CASSREGSETQYF. CDR3 coding DNA: TGCGCCAGCAGCCGAGAGGGGTCTGAGACCCAGTACTTC. The chain joins TRBV11-2 to TRBJ2-5; either TRBD1 or TRBD2 may supply D (5 bases each). CDR1 is SGHAT, CDR2 FQNNGV, per germline. The CDR3 is 13 amino acids.

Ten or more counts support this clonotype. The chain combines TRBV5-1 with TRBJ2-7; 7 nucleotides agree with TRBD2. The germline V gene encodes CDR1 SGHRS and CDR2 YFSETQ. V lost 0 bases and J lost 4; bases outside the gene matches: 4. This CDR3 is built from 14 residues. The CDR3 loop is CASSLDGGLYEQYF. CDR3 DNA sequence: TGCGCCAGCAGCTTGGACGGGGGGTTGTACGAGCAGTACTTC.

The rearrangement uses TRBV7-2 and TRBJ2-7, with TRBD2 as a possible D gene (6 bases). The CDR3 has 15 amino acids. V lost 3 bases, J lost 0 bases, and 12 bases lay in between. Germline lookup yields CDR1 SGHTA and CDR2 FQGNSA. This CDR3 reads CASSFSSAISYEQYF. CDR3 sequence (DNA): TGTGCCAGCAGCTTTTCTAGCGCAATCTCCTACGAGCAGTACTTC.